This TCR beta chain emerged from a study of CD8+CD57+ T cells in acquired aplastic anemia. Study details: Yields of DNA that came from sorted CD4+ and CD8+ cells averaged 3.2 ug. General study results and limits: Nearly 30 CD8+ CDR3 sequences were shared between patients and controls.

This clonotype was seen more than once but under ten times. Its target is not known. Genomic DNA served as template for TCR beta VDJ and CDR3 profiling. MiXCR, applied by TCRdb to the reads, yields one record per CDR3 protein. Of 150,000 to 200,000 distinct CDR3 sequences in the sample, around three fifths were seen once. The CDR3 is 16 amino acids. Trimming pared 1 base from V and 1 base from J, leaving 13 bases between. Germline V gene data show CDR1 as SGHVS and CDR2 as FNYEAQ. The sequence was collected from a human donor with severe aplastic anemia or a healthy control (not recorded which). The sequenced sample was sorted CD4+, CD8+, or CD8+CD57+ T cells (not recorded which) from PBMCs. The chain is built from TRBV7-6 and TRBJ1-1; TRBD1 might be the D (5 bases). The CDR3 coding sequence is TGTGCCAGCAGCTTAGACAGGAGTGGGGGGAACACTGAAGCTTTCTTT. Translated, it gives CASSLDRSGGNTEAFF.